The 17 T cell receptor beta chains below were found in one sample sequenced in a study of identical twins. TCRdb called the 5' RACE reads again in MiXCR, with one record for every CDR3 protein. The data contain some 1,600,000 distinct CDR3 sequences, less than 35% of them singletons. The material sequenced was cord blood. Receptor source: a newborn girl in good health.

The CDR3 loop reads CASSLGAGGTGVYGYTF. The CDR3 region has the DNA TGTGCCAGCAGTTTAGGGGCAGGGGGCACGGGTGTCTATGGCTACACCTTC. The chain carries TRBV12-3 or TRBV12-4 and TRBJ1-2; 8 nucleotides line up with TRBD1. This CDR3 has 17 amino acids. V lost 1 base, J lost 4 bases, and 11 bases stayed unmatched.

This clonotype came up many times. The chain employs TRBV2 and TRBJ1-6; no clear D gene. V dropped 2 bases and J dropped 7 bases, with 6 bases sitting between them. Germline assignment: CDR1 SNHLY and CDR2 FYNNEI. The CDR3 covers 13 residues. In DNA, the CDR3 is TGTGCCAGCAGTGAAAGGCCAAATTCACCCCTCCACTTT. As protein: CASSERPNSPLHF.

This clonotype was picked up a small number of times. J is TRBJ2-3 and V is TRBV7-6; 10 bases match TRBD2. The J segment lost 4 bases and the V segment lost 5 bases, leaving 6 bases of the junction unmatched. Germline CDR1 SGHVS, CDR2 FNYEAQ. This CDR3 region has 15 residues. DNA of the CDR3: TGTGCCAGCAGCGCTAGCGGGAGTTGGTCAGATACGCAGTATTTT. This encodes CASSASGSWSDTQYF.

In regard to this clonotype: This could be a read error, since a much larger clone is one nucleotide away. CDR3 coding DNA: TGTGCCAGCAGACGATCAAGGATGGGGGCAGATACGCAGTATTTT. It is translated as CASRRSRMGADTQYF. The J gene is TRBJ2-3, the V gene TRBV6-5; the D call may be TRBD1 or TRBD2 (5 bases each). The CDR3 has 15 residues. CDR1 and CDR2 from the germline V gene are MNHEY and SVGAGI. With 6 bases removed from V and 4 bases from J, the gap between germline ends came to 17 bases.

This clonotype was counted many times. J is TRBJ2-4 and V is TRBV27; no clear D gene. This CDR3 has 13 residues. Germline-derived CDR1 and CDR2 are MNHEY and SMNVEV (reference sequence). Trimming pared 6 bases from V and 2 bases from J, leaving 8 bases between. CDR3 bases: TGTGCCAGCAGCTTAGGGCCCAAAAACATTCAGTACTTC. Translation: CASSLGPKNIQYF.

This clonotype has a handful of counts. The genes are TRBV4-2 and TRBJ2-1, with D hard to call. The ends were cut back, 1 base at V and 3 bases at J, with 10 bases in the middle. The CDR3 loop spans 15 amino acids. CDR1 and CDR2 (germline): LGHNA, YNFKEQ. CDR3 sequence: CASSQGWPVYNEQFF. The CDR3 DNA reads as TGTGCCAGCAGCCAAGGGTGGCCTGTCTACAATGAGCAGTTCTTC.

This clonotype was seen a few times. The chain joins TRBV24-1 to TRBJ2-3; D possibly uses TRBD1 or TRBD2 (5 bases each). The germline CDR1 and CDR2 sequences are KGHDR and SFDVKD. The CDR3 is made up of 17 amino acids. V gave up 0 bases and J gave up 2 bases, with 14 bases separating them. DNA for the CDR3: TGTGCCACCAGTGATTTGGAGGGGCGGACCGACACAGATACGCAGTATTTT. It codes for CATSDLEGRTDTDTQYF.

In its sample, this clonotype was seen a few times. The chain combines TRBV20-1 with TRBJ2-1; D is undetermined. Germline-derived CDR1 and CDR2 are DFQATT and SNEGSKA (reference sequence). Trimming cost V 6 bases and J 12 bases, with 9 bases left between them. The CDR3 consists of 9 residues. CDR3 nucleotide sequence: TGCAGTGCCCAGGACGGGCAGTTCTTC. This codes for CSAQDGQFF.

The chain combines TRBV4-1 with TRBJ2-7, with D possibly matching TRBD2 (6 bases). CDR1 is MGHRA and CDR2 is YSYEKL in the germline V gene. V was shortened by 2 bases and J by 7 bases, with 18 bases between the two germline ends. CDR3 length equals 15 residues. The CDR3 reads CASSQPGLAHNEQYF. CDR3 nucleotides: TGCGCCAGCAGCCAACCGGGACTGGCACACAATGAGCAGTACTTC.

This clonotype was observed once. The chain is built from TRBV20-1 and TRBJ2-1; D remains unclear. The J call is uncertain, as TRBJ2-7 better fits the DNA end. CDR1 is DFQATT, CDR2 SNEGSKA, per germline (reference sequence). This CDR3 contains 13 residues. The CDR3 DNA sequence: TGCAGTGCTAGAGTGAGGAACTACAATGAGCAGTACTTC. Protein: CSARVRNYNEQYF.

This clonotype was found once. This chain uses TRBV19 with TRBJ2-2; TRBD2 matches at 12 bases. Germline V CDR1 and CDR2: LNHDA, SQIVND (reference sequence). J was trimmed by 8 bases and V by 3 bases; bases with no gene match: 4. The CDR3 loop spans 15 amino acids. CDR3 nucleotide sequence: TGTGCCAGTAGTATTCTAGCGGGAGGGCCGGGGGAGCTGTTTTTT. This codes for CASSILAGGPGELFF.

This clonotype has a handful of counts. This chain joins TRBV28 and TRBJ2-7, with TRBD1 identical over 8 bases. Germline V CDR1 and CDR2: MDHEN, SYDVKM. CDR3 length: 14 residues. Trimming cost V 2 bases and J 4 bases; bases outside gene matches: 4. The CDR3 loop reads CASSLPRGPYEQYF. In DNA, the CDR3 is TGTGCCAGCAGTTTACCCAGGGGGCCGTACGAGCAGTACTTC.

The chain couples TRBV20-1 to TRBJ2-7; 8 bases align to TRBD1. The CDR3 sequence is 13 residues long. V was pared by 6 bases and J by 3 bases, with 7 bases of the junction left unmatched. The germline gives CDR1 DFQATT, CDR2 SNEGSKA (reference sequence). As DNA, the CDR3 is TGCAGTGCCCCCCGGACAGGGTACTACGAGCAGTACTTC. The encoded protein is CSAPRTGYYEQYF.

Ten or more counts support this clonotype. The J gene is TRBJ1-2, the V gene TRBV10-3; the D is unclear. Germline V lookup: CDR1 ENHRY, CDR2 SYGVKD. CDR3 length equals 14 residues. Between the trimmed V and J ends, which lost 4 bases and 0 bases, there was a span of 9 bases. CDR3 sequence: CAISGGDSNYGYTF. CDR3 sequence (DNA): TGTGCCATCAGTGGGGGAGACTCTAACTATGGCTACACCTTC.

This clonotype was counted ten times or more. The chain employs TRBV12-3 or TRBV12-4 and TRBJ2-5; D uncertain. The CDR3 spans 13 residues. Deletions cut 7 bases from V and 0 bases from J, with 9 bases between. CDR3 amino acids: CASNGQHQETQYF. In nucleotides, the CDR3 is TGTGCCAGCAACGGCCAGCACCAAGAGACCCAGTACTTC.

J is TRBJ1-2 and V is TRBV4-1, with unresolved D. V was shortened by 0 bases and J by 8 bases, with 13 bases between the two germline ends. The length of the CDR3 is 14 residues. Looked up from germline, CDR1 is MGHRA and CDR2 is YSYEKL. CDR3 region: CASSQEGEGRGYTF. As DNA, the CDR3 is TGCGCCAGCAGCCAAGAAGGAGAGGGTCGCGGCTACACCTTC.

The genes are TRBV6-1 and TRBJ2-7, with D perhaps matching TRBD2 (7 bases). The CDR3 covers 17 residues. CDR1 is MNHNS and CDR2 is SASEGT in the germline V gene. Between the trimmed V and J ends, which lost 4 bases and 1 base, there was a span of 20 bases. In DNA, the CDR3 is TGTGCCAGCAGTGGCCTAACCGGGGGGCTTTGTTCCTACGAGCAGTACTTC. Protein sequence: CASSGLTGGLCSYEQYF.